Sequencing of this TCR beta chain was carried out in a study of CD8+ T cells in alopecia areata. Study overall: In an open-label trial, patients got 5 to 10 mg tofacitinib twice daily.

The table lists this clone with a few counts. The antigen is undetermined. It was cDNA, reverse transcribed from extracted RNA, that served as the sequencing template. Sequencing used immunoSEQ multiplex PCR; TCRdb keeps in-frame clones, though not all of them. The repertoire holds over 100,000 clones, with approximately 49% as singletons. The CDR3 has 15 amino acids. The V end was cut by 4 bases, the J end by 2 bases, with 11 bases between. Germline CDR1 is SGHAT and CDR2 is FQNNGV. Broader study findings: Normal scalp showed lower clonality than lesional scalp, especially alopecia totalis/universalis.

This TCR came from a human donor with alopecia areata. The chain recombines TRBV11-2 with TRBJ2-2; D is unclear. Here the sequenced sample was CD8+ T cells sorted from blood, taken at week 0. DNA for the CDR3: TGTGCCAGCAGCTCTATTAGAATCAACACCGGGGAGCTGTTTTTT. Protein product: CASSSIRINTGELFF.